The present T cell receptor beta chain was sequenced within a study of CD8 T cells in ankylosing spondylitis. Study-level results: Apparently characteristic of ankylosing spondylitis blood was a TCR beta motif (about 8 highly homologous variants). Previous work reported some of these motif variants in the synovial fluid and blood of reactive arthritis. Disease-associated clones were reportedly significantly overrepresented in matched ankylosing spondylitis synovial fluid.

TCRdb independently ran MiXCR on the 5' RACE reads; one entry per CDR3 protein. Among around 100,000 distinct CDR3 sequences listed, 9% were seen once. Germline lookup yields CDR1 GTSNPN and CDR2 SVGIG (reference sequence). Trimming pared 4 bases from V and 7 bases from J, leaving 11 bases between. The CDR3 covers 12 residues. Worth noting for this clonotype: The antigen is unknown.

The rearrangement links TRBV30 to TRBJ2-1; D remains unclear. The sequence derives from a male donor with ankylosing spondylitis. What was sequenced was blood, either unsorted or a sorted T cell fraction (not recorded which). In DNA form, the CDR3 reads TGTGCCTGGACAGACCAAGAAAATGAGCAGTTCTTC. Its protein is CAWTDQENEQFF. Full variable domain (rest looked up from reference TRBV30 and TRBJ2-1): SQTIHQWPATLVQPVGSPLSLECTVEGTSNPNLYWYRQAAGRGLQLLFYSVGIGQISSEVPQNLSASRPQDRQFILSSKKLLLSDSGFYLCAWTDQENEQFFGPGTRLTVL.